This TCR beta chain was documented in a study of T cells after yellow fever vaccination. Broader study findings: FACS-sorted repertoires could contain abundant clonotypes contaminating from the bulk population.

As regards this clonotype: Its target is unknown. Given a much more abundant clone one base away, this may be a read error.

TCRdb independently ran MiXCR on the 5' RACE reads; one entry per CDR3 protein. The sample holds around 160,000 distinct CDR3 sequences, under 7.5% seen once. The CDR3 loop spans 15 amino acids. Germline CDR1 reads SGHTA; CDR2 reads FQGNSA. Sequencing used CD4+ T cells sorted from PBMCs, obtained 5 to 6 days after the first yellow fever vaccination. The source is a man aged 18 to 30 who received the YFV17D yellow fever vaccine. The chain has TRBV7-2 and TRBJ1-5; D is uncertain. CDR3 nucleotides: TGTGCCAGCAGCTTAGAACCCGGGGAGAGTCAGCCCAAGCATTTT. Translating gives CASSLEPGESQPKHF.